The 9 T cell receptor beta chains listed next were all sequenced from one sample in a study of identical twins. TCRdb passed the 5' RACE reads through MiXCR, listing each CDR3 protein once. The data contain approximately 700,000 distinct CDR3 sequences, 18% of them singletons. These records were also assigned to another study, of T cells expressing NK-cell markers.

Sequenced input: PBMCs. The receptors were gathered from a young woman in good health.

With regard to this clonotype: At one of its ends the junction is not consistent with the germline gene, which may arise from a read error. V gene TRBV13 combines with J gene TRBJ2-7; a possible D gene is TRBD1 (5 bases). CDR3 size: 14 residues. Per the germline V gene, CDR1 is PRHDT and CDR2 is FYEKMQ (reference sequence). The DNA for the CDR3 is TGTGCCAGCAGCCTAGGGGCCCTCGGCCTCGAGCAGTACTTC. It is translated as CASSLGALGLEQYF.

This clonotype was seen more than once but under ten times. The chain combines TRBV11-2 with TRBJ2-5, with 15 bases fitting TRBD2. CDR3 length equals 15 residues. V shed 3 bases, J shed 9 bases, and the junction held 5 bases outside the gene matches. Germline CDR1 and CDR2: SGHAT and FQNNGV. The CDR3 protein is CASSLSGLAGGPQYF. CDR3 nucleotide sequence: TGTGCCAGCAGCTTGTCCGGACTAGCGGGGGGGCCCCAGTACTTC.

The sample holds a few counts of this clonotype. This chain joins TRBV12-3 or TRBV12-4 and TRBJ2-7; D not resolved. V was clipped by 6 bases and J by 2 bases, with 8 bases between them. The CDR3 length is 12 residues. CDR3 residues: CASRRRAYEQYF. Here the CDR3 DNA reads TGTGCCAGCAGACGGAGAGCCTACGAGCAGTACTTC.

Regarding this clonotype: A much more abundant neighbour one base away suggests this may be a read error. This chain uses TRBV12-3 or TRBV12-4 with TRBJ2-2, with unresolved D. Trimming removed 6 bases from V and 2 bases from J, with 7 bases in between. The CDR3 is 13 amino acids. The CDR3 protein is CASSPKNTGELFF. The CDR3, as DNA: TGTGCCAGCAGCCCCAAAAACACCGGGGAGCTGTTTTTT.

J is TRBJ2-3 and V is TRBV24-1, with unresolved D. Germline V gene lookup returns CDR1 KGHDR and CDR2 SFDVKD. V was shortened by 0 bases and J by 8 bases, with 11 bases between the two germline ends. The length of the CDR3 is 14 residues. CDR3 nucleotide sequence: TGTGCCACCAGTGATTTGAGTCGGATTTTTACGCAGTATTTT. This translates into CATSDLSRIFTQYF.

This clonotype was observed a handful of times. This chain joins TRBV18 and TRBJ2-5, with TRBD2 matching over 8 bases. CDR1 and CDR2 (germline): KGHSH, LQKENI. J gave up 7 bases and V 6 bases, and 16 bases lay outside the gene matches. There are 16 residues in the CDR3. The CDR3 protein is CASSRSGGGTSPTQYF. As DNA, the CDR3 is TGTGCCAGCTCGAGATCTGGCGGGGGGACGAGTCCGACCCAGTACTTC.

This clonotype was seen only a few times. This CDR3 reads CASSFTGTVGREQYF. In DNA form, the CDR3 reads TGTGCCAGCAGTTTCACCGGGACAGTCGGCCGGGAGCAGTACTTC. The rearrangement uses TRBV12-3 or TRBV12-4 and TRBJ2-7, with TRBD1 matching over 7 bases. The CDR3 runs 15 residues. Losses at the gene ends were 3 bases for V and 7 bases for J; bases not matched to a gene: 12.

This clonotype turned up a few times. This chain connects TRBV10-3 to TRBJ2-7; 9 bases are shared with TRBD1. Trimming cost V 6 bases and J 5 bases; bases outside gene matches: 8. The CDR3 runs 14 residues. Germline V lookup: CDR1 ENHRY, CDR2 SYGVKD. The CDR3 nucleotides read TGTGCCATCAGCTCAGGACAGGGGATCAACGAGCAGTACTTC. Amino acid sequence: CAISSGQGINEQYF.

This clonotype appeared a few times. The chain combines TRBV27 with TRBJ2-3; D might be TRBD1 (6 bases). This CDR3 has 13 residues. Germline CDR1 is MNHEY and CDR2 is SMNVEV (reference sequence). With 1 base removed from V and 6 bases from J, the gap between germline ends came to 8 bases. CDR3 protein: CASSLLTGDTQYF. The CDR3 DNA follows: TGTGCCAGCAGTTTATTAACAGGGGATACGCAGTATTTT.